A selection of T cell receptor beta chains follows, all from one sample in a study of blood T cell repertoires in COVID-19. The method was immunoSEQ multiplex PCR; TCRdb's version includes in-frame clones alone and lacks a portion of them. This table has a few hundred thousand clones, 80% to 90% appearing once. The specimen sequenced was PBMCs or T cells enriched from blood (not recorded which). These receptors all stem from a young man with acute COVID-19. Each CDR3 is given without its conserved first and last residue. Where a row states a size, it is once, few, many or the class of an expanded clone; other rows omit it.

v_call cdr3_length clone_size cdr3_aa
TRBV5-1 13 . ASRLTSGTTDTQY
TRBV6-5 12 . ASSYSFGGNTIY
TRBV6-6 13 once ATTAGPLAKNIQY
TRBV19 14 . ATNPERELTYNEQF
TRBV5-6 15 . ASSPSWSTGGREKLF
TRBV27 13 once ASSPIAGRTDTQY
TRBV6-2/TRBV6-3 12 . ASIPRWGGRGYT
TRBV11-1 12 . ASSWHREYNEQF
TRBV10-3 13 . AISESTPGAQPQH
TRBV27 12 . ASSHDSILNEQF
TRBV5-1 11 . ASSLALYNEQF
TRBV6-1 11 many ASSEARGSEAF
TRBV19 13 . ASRTRAPGANVLT
TRBV18 13 . ASSRDKGVNSPLH
TRBV5-6 9 . ASIQGTEAF